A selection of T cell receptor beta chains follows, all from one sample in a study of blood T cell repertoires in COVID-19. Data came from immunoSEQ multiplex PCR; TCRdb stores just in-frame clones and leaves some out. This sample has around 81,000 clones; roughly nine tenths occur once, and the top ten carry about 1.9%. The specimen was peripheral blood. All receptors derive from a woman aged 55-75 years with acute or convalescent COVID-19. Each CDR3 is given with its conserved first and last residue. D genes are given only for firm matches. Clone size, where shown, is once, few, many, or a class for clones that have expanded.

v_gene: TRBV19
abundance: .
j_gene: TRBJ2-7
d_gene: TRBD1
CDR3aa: CATKGQISYEQYF
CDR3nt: TGTGCCACCAAGGGACAGATCTCCTACGAGCAGTACTTC

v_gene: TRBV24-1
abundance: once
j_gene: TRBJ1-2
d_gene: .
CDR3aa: CATSPTPGQSDYGYTF
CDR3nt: TGTGCCACCAGTCCGACTCCGGGACAAAGTGACTATGGCTACACCTTC

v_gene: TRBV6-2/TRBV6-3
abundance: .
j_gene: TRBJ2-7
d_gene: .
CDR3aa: CASSGGQLQYEQYF
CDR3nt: TGTGCCAGCAGCGGGGGACAGCTCCAATACGAGCAGTACTTC

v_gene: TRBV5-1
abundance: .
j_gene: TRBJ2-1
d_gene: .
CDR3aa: CASSLGAGKTYNEQFF
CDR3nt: TGCGCCAGCAGCTTGGGGGCGGGAAAGACCTACAATGAGCAGTTCTTC

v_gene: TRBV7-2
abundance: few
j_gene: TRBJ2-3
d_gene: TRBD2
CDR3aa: CASSPGTSGRWTDTQYF
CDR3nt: TGTGCCAGCAGCCCCGGTACTAGCGGGAGGTGGACAGATACGCAGTATTTT

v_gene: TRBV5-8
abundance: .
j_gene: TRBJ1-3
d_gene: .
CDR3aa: CASSLQGYGGNTIYF
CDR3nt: TGTGCCAGCAGCTTACAGGGATATGGCGGAAACACCATATATTTT

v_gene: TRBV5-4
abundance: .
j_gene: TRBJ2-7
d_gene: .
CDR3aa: CASSLVESYEQYF
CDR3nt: TGTGCCAGCAGCTTGGTTGAGAGCTACGAGCAGTACTTC

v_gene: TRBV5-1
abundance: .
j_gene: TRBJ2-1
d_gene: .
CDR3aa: CASSRGGNEQFF
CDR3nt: TGCGCCAGCAGCCGTGGAGGCAATGAGCAGTTCTTC

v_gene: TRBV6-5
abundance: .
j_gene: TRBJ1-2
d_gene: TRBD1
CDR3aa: CASSSPGTGSYGYTF
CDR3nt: TGTGCCAGCAGTTCCCCCGGGACAGGGTCTTATGGCTACACCTTC

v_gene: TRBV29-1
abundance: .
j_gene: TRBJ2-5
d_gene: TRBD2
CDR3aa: CSVDMRLAGETQYF
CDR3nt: TGCAGCGTTGATATGCGACTAGCGGGGGAGACCCAGTACTTC

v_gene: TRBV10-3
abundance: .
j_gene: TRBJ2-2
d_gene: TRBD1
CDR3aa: CAIRERRTGGPGELFF
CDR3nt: TGTGCCATCCGGGAACGGAGGACAGGGGGCCCCGGGGAGCTGTTTTTT

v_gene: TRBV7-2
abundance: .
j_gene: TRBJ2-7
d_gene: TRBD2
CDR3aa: CASSLAGTSGGREQYF
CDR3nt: TGTGCCAGCAGCTTAGCCGGGACTAGCGGGGGGCGGGAGCAGTACTTC

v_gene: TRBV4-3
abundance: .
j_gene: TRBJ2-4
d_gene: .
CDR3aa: CASSQDPWTDNIQYF
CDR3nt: TGCGCCAGCAGCCAAGACCCCTGGACTGACAACATTCAGTACTTC

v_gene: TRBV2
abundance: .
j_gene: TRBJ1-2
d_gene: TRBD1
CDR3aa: CASSGQGSFYGYTF
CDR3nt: TGTGCCAGCAGTGGACAGGGGTCGTTTTATGGCTACACCTTC

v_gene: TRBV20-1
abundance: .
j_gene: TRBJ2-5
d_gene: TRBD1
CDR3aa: CSVRDSGTGDF
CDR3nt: TGCAGTGTCAGAGATTCGGGGACAGGGGACTTC

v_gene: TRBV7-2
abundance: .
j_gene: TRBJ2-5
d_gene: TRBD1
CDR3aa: CASSLAGRTGRQETQYF
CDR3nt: TGTGCCAGCAGCTTAGCCGGCCGGACAGGGAGGCAAGAGACCCAGTACTTC

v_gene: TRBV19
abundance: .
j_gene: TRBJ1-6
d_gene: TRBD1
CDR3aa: CASNPGQPHSPLHF
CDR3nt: TGTGCCAGTAATCCGGGACAGCCACATTCACCCCTCCACTTT

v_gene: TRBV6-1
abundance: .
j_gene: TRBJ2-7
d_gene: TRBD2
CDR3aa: CASSARLAGAQFLDEQYF
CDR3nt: TGTGCCAGCAGTGCCAGGTTAGCGGGAGCCCAATTTCTCGACGAGCAGTACTTC

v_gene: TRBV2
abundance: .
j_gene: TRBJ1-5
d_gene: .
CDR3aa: CASSALHNQPQHF
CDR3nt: TGTGCCAGCAGTGCACTACATAATCAGCCCCAGCATTTT

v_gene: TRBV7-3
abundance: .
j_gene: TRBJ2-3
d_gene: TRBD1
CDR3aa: CASSWTGTSTDTQYF
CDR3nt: TGTGCCAGCAGCTGGACAGGGACTTCCACAGATACGCAGTATTTT

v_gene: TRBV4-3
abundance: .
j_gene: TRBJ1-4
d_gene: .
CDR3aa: CASSQGQDTRNEKLFF
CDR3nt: TGCGCCAGCAGCCAAGGGCAGGACACCCGAAATGAAAAACTGTTTTTT

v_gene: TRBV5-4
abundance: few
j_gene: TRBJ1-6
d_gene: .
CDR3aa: CASSRLDRTNSPLHF
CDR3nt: TGTGCCAGCAGCCGCCTCGACAGGACCAATTCACCCCTCCACTTT

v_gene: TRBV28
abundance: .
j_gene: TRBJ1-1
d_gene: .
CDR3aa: CASETTGGGAFF
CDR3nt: TGTGCCAGCGAAACAACGGGGGGCGGGGCTTTCTTT

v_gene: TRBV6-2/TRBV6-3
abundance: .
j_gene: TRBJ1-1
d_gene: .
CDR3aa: CASSTPRGGNTEAFF
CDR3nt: TGTGCCAGCAGTACCCCGCGAGGGGGAAACACTGAAGCTTTCTTT

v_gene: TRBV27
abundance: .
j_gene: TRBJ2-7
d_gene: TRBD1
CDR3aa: CASSSRQGAFEQYF
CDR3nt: TGTGCCAGCAGTTCGAGACAGGGGGCTTTCGAGCAGTACTTC

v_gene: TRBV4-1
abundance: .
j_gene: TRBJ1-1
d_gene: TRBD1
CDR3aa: CASSQFSKGGGSRNTEAFF
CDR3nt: TGCGCCAGCAGCCAATTCAGTAAAGGAGGGGGCTCAAGGAACACTGAAGCTTTCTTT

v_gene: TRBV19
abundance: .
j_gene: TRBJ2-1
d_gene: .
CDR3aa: CASSSDTSNEQFF
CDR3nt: TGTGCCAGTAGTAGTGACACTAGCAATGAGCAGTTCTTC

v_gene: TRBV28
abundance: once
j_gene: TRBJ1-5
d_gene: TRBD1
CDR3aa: CASSLSSTGANQPQHF
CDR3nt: TGTGCCAGCAGTTTATCCTCGACAGGGGCCAATCAGCCCCAGCATTTT

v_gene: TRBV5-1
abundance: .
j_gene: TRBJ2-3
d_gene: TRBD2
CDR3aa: CASSWGIAGAITDTQYF
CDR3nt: TGCGCCAGCAGCTGGGGAATAGCGGGGGCTATCACAGATACGCAGTATTTT

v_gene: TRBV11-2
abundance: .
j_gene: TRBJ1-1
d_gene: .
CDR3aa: CASSLEGGAEAFF
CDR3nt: TGTGCCAGCAGCTTAGAGGGCGGGGCTGAAGCTTTCTTT

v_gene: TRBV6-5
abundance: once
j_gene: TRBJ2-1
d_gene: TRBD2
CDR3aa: CASSPGLAGVYEQFF
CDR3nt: TGTGCCAGCAGTCCCGGACTAGCGGGAGTCTATGAGCAGTTCTTC

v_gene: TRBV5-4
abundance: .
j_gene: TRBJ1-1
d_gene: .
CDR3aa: CASSIQGFLNTEAFF
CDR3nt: TGTGCCAGCAGCATACAGGGTTTCTTGAACACTGAAGCTTTCTTT

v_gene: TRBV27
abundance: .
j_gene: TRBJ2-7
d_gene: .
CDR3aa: CASSADPTAYEQYF
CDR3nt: TGTGCCAGCAGCGCTGACCCGACAGCCTACGAGCAGTACTTC

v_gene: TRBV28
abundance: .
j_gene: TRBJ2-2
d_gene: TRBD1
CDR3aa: CASSLGTGTGELFF
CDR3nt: TGTGCCAGCAGTTTAGGGACAGGTACCGGGGAGCTGTTTTTT

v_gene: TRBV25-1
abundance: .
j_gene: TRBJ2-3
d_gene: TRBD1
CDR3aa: CASRWLRDRATDTQYF
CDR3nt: TGTGCCAGCAGATGGCTCCGGGACAGGGCCACAGATACGCAGTATTTT

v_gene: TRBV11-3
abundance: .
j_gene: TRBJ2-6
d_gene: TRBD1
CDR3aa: CASSSAGTGKSSLGANVLTF
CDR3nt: TGTGCCAGCAGCAGCGCCGGGACAGGGAAGTCCTCTTTGGGGGCCAACGTCCTGACTTTC

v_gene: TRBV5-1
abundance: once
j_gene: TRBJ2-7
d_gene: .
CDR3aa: CASSEIAETEQYF
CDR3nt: TGCGCCAGCAGTGAGATAGCGGAAACCGAGCAGTACTTC

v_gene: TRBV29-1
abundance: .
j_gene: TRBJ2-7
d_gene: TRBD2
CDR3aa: CSVGTSGITYEQYF
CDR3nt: TGCAGCGTTGGGACTAGCGGGATCACCTACGAGCAGTACTTC

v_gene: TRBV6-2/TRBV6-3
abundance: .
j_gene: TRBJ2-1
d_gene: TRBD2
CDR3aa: CASSYSSGRASYRSYNEQFF
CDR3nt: TGTGCCAGCAGTTACTCTAGCGGGAGGGCCTCCTACCGCTCCTACAATGAGCAGTTCTTC

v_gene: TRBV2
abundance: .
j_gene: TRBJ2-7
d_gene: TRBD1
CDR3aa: CASRRDRQRVGEQYF
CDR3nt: TGTGCCAGCAGAAGGGACAGGCAGCGCGTGGGTGAGCAGTACTTC

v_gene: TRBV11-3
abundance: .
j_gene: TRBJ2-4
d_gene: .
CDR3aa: CASSSGAGNIQYF
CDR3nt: TGTGCCAGCAGCTCTGGGGCAGGAAACATTCAGTACTTC

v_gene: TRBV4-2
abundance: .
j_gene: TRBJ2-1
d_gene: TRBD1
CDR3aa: CASSQDIRQGSYNEQFF
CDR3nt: TGTGCCAGCAGCCAAGATATTCGACAGGGTTCCTACAATGAGCAGTTCTTC

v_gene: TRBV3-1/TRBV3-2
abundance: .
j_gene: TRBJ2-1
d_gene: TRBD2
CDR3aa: CASSQTGTSGGGYNEQFF
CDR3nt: TGTGCCAGCAGCCAGACCGGGACTAGCGGGGGGGGATACAATGAGCAGTTCTTC

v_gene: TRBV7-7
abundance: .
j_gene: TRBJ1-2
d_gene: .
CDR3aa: CASSLEGKGQNSYGYTF
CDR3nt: TGTGCCAGCAGCTTAGAGGGGAAAGGGCAGAATAGTTATGGCTACACCTTC

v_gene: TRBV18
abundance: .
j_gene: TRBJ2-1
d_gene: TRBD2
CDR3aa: CASSPLTGLAGQYEQFF
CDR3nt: TGTGCCAGCTCACCACTCACTGGACTAGCGGGACAATATGAGCAGTTCTTC

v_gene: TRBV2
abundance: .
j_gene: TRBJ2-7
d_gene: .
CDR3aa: CASSDGQAYEQYF
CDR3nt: TGTGCCAGCAGTGACGGACAAGCCTACGAGCAGTACTTC